This T cell receptor beta chain was identified in a study of shared clonotypes between healthy human individuals (TCRdb year 2020). With respect to the entire study: A couple of women and a few men aged 18 to 49 years were included in the cohort. Per donor, three plates each were used for CD4 naive and CD4 memory, two for CD8 naive, and one for CD8 memory. To estimate repertoire size and how much clonotypes are shared between individuals, the study performed deep sequencing of blood TCR repertoires from a few healthy adults. Between about 0.94 and 8.9 billion PBMCs per donor were obtained by leukapheresis. Libraries were prepared and TCR repertoires were sequenced by different laboratories using diverse techniques, in order to increase sequencing depth and limit assay-specific biases.

The investigation overall reported the following: Pairwise subsampling indicated that sequencing depth was expected to affect the degree of clonotype sharing among donors. Only blood was sampled, and tissue TCR repertoires likely differ from those in blood. Sharing across a handful of donors was observed for approximately 5% of naive CD4, less than 4% of naive CD8, 2% to 2.5% of memory CD4, and 0.4% of memory CD8 clonotypes. The genetic and exposure-history diversity represented was limited by the small number of donors. Even with the large sequencing depth, rarefaction of the sorted-subset datasets indicated that sequencing was incomplete. Compared with non-shared clonotypes, clonotypes shared by all four sorted-subset donors had higher generation probabilities. Estimated clonotype richness was generally larger for naive than for memory subsets.

Concerning this clone: Which antigen it targets is not known. No base quality values were provided; no much bigger clone lies one nucleotide off.

Using the deep immunoSEQ assay, TCR CDR3 regions were amplified from genomic DNA by multiplex PCR. Genomic DNA extracted from each cell subset was distributed evenly over all wells of several immunoSEQ 96-well plates, and each plate served as one replicate. For sorted subsets, roughly 0.2 ug genomic DNA, equal to about 30,000 T cell genomes, was loaded into each replicate PCR. The purified libraries were quantified using a Qubit 3.0 fluorometer, sized with a Bioanalyzer 2100, and then quantified again using the KAPA Library Quantification kit. Every immunoSEQ 96-well plate was sequenced on a dedicated single-read 150-cycle Illumina NextSeq 550 flow cell. In the authors' own workflow: Because the immunoSEQ output held only junctional sequences and lacked quality scores, the filtering could not match the filtering applied to full-length reads. To assign V/J genes and CDR3, sequences were annotated using PyIR, a Python wrapper for IgBLAST v1.9, with IMGT germline references. Reads with weak V/J assignments (E-value above 1e-6), missing CDR3, stop codons, out-of-frame junctions, or ambiguous translated residues were removed. A V3J clonotype was defined by an identical inferred V gene, J gene, and CDR3 amino acid sequence. To compute the percentage overlap between repertoires, the number of shared unique clonotypes was divided by the size of the smaller repertoire. RTK rarefaction, the Chao1 estimator, and Recon v2.1 estimates of unobserved clonotypes were used to assess repertoire richness. For all TCRbeta clonotypes obtained by the gDNA method from a handful of donors, generation probabilities were computed with OLGA. TCRdb's version of the immuneACCESS table is confined to in-frame rearrangements and falls short of the full clone set. An unresolved V gene accounts for under half of the shortfall where checked; the remainder is of unknown origin. That table gives V, J and clone size, and the DNA gave D and trimming. The sample table lists some 2,500,000 clones, 90% to 95% of them with a count of one. Together, the top ten hold 0.36% of the sample.

The germline V gene (reference sequence) provides CDR1 GTSNPN and CDR2 SVGIG. The CDR3 goes from the cysteine to the phenylalanine over 15 residues. Only the CDR3 portion is preserved as DNA: 45 bases, with reading frame beginning at the first base. V loses 0 bases, J loses 9 bases, and the germline ends lie 20 bases apart. Donors were healthy HIV-negative adults with no recently reported acute infections or vaccinations. All donors were Caucasian adults living in Nashville, Tennessee, USA. CD4+ T cells were enriched by magnetic negative selection; naive cells were then positively selected on CD45RA, and the negative fraction formed the memory subset. Blood was collected by leukapheresis, and PBMCs were isolated by Ficoll-Histopaque density gradient centrifugation and then cryopreserved in liquid nitrogen vapor phase. Analytical flow cytometry was used to check the purity and quantity of every magnetically sorted T cell population. From each sorted fraction, genomic DNA was isolated and quantified by UV absorbance on a Nanodrop 2000c.

The sequence came from a young man in good health. Some clones in this sample may be carry-over from other donors' samples. The material sequenced was naive CD4+ T cells from PBMCs. The sample's cell subset or site label is to be understood as: CD45RA+ positively selected. The sequence is built from TRBV30 and TRBJ2-5; D gene: possibly TRBD1, on 6 matching bases. CDR3 loop: CAWSVHSGALGAQYF. The DNA is as follows: TGTGCCTGGAGTGTACATTCAGGGGCCCTGGGGGCCCAGTACTTC.